These 25 T cell receptor beta chains share one sample of origin, sequenced in a study of blood T cell repertoires in COVID-19. Data came from immunoSEQ multiplex PCR; TCRdb stores just in-frame clones and leaves some out. The sample includes roughly 220,000 clones, 70% to 90% of them seen just once. Source material: peripheral blood. The receptors come from a man in his 60s with acute or convalescent COVID-19.

The rearrangement links TRBV9 to TRBJ2-7, with D possibly being TRBD2 (7 bases). Per germline, CDR1 SGDLS and CDR2 YYNGEE. This CDR3 region has 18 residues. V shed 4 bases and J shed 2 bases, with 25 bases lying between them. The CDR3 DNA reads as TGTGCCAGCAGCCCCGTGGGGGGAGGGGGGGCCCTCCCCTACGAGCAGTACTTC. This gives the protein CASSPVGGGGALPYEQYF.

The chain joins TRBV18 to TRBJ1-6, with TRBD1 as a possible D gene (6 bases). CDR1 KGHSH and CDR2 LQKENI come from the germline V gene. Trimming took 3 bases from V and 7 from J, leaving 13 bases between them. The CDR3 is made up of 15 amino acids. The CDR3: CASSPPKGENSPLHF. DNA for the CDR3: TGTGCCAGCTCACCCCCGAAGGGGGAAAATTCACCCCTCCACTTT.

The V and J genes are TRBV15 and TRBJ2-7; 8 nucleotides align to TRBD2. The CDR3 totals 14 residues. The V and J ends lost 9 bases and 0 bases, in that order; junction bases with no gene match: 7. Germline assignment: CDR1 LNHNV and CDR2 YYDKDF (reference sequence). The CDR3 DNA reads as TGTGCCACAAAAAGCGGGGGTAACTCCTACGAGCAGTACTTC. Translated, it gives CATKSGGNSYEQYF. The full variable domain, completed using reference TRBV15 and TRBJ2-7, is DAMVIQNPRYQVTQFGKPVTLSCSQTLNHNVMYWYQQKSSQAPKLLFHYYDKDFNNEADTPDNFQSRRPNTSFCFLDIRSPGLGDTAMYLCATKSGGNSYEQYFGPGTRLTVT.

The V call is TRBV6-5, the J call TRBJ1-4; D remains ambiguous. The germline V and J ends were trimmed by 8 bases and 0 bases, with 13 bases remaining between them. This CDR3 is 15 amino acids long. CDR1 is MNHEY and CDR2 is SVGAGI in the germline V gene. The chain's CDR3 is CASVYSISTNEKLFF. DNA for the CDR3: TGTGCCAGCGTCTACAGCATCTCAACTAATGAAAAACTGTTTTTT.

The gene calls are TRBV4-2 and TRBJ2-1; TRBD1 matches 8 bases. CDR3 length equals 17 residues. J was trimmed by 3 bases and V by 5 bases; bases with no gene match: 12. CDR1 is LGHNA, CDR2 YNFKEQ, per germline. CDR3 coding DNA: TGTGCCAGCAGCTTAGGAACGGGACAGGCGCACTACAATGAGCAGTTCTTC. Residues: CASSLGTGQAHYNEQFF.

This clone was picked up one time. J is TRBJ2-1 and V is TRBV27; TRBD1 might be the D (6 bases). CDR3 length: 18 residues. V lost 0 bases and J 8 bases, leaving 23 bases between the germline ends. CDR1 MNHEY and CDR2 SMNVEV come from the germline V gene (reference sequence). CDR3 in DNA: TGTGCCAGCAGTTTATCGGGGGCAGGGGAGCCCCTGTGGGATGAGCAGTTCTTC. Amino acid sequence: CASSLSGAGEPLWDEQFF.

The rearrangement links TRBV19 to TRBJ1-1; weak D call: TRBD1 (6 bases). This CDR3 region has 15 residues. Looked up from germline, CDR1 is LNHDA and CDR2 is SQIVND (reference sequence). The V and J ends lost 4 bases and 0 bases respectively, with 12 bases between them. In DNA, the CDR3 is TGTGCCAGTAGTAAGGGACAACTCATGAACACTGAAGCTTTCTTT. Encoded protein: CASSKGQLMNTEAFF.

This chain links TRBV28 with TRBJ1-2, with D perhaps matching TRBD1 (6 bases). This CDR3 contains 13 residues. V lost 7 bases to trimming and J lost 7 bases, with 16 bases between them. The V gene's germline CDR1 is MDHEN and CDR2 SYDVKM. The CDR3 protein is CASNPDRRLGYTF. For the CDR3, the DNA is TGTGCCAGCAACCCTGACAGGAGACTTGGCTACACCTTC.

V is TRBV14 and J is TRBJ2-4; 9 nucleotides line up with TRBD1. The J segment lost 0 bases and the V segment lost 5 bases, leaving 5 bases of the junction unmatched. CDR1 SGHDN and CDR2 FVKESK come from the germline V gene. CDR3 length: 16 residues. The CDR3 nucleotides read TGTGCCAGCAGCGGAGGACAGGGGTTAGCCAAAAACATTCAGTACTTC. Translated, it gives CASSGGQGLAKNIQYF.

The rearrangement uses TRBV10-2 and TRBJ1-1; perhaps TRBD1 as D (6 bases). CDR3 length: 12 residues. Germline values: CDR1 WSHSY, CDR2 SAAADI. Deletions cut 3 bases from V and 9 bases from J, with 11 bases between. In DNA, the CDR3 is TGCGCCAGCAGTGATGGGGGGGCTAAAGCTTTCTTT. Translating it yields CASSDGGAKAFF.

V usage is TRBV28 and J usage is TRBJ1-1; 10 nucleotides agree with TRBD1. The junction had 4 bases not matched to a gene; V was cut back by 2 bases and J by 10 bases. Looked up from germline, CDR1 is MDHEN and CDR2 is SYDVKM. The CDR3 totals 13 residues. The CDR3 loop is CASSLRQGARAFF. CDR3 bases: TGTGCCAGCAGTTTACGACAGGGGGCGCGAGCTTTCTTT.

Comment on this clone: The conserved phenylalanine or tryptophan is not found at the CDR3 terminus, so this likely reflects a read error. The DNA is left out, because the CDR3 cannot be placed on it with certainty; the CDR3 is given as TCRdb lists it. The chain has TRBV7-9 and TRBJ2-7; the table's D gene call, TRBD1, was not cross checked with the DNA. The CDR3 is 12 residues long, counting both termini. Germline loops: CDR1 SEHNR, CDR2 FQNEAQ (reference sequence). The CDR3 protein is CASSSVRGQGTL.

The chain employs TRBV7-9 and TRBJ2-3, with 8 bases identical to TRBD2. This CDR3 is 16 amino acids long. V dropped 5 bases and J dropped 4; count of bases not matched to a gene: 11. Germline CDR1 and CDR2: SEHNR and FQNEAQ (reference sequence). In DNA form, the CDR3 reads TGTGCCAGCAGCCCCCCCGGGGGGGTCTCCGCAGATACGCAGTATTTT. Translated, it gives CASSPPGGVSADTQYF.

The chain links TRBV3-1 (or the pseudogene TRBV3-2) to TRBJ1-4; 9 nucleotides agree with TRBD1. Looked up from germline, CDR1 is LGHDT and CDR2 is YNNKEL (reference sequence). J gave up 7 bases and V 7 bases, and 4 bases lay outside the gene matches. This CDR3 comprises 13 residues. CDR3 sequence reads: CASKDRGREKLFF. The DNA of the CDR3 is TGTGCCAGCAAGGACAGGGGTCGTGAAAAACTGTTTTTT.

The V gene is TRBV5-6, the J gene TRBJ1-2, with a weak D call TRBD1 (5 bases). V was shortened by 5 bases and J by 4 bases, with 15 bases between the two germline ends. Germline values: CDR1 SGHDT, CDR2 YYEEEE. The CDR3 sequence is 14 residues long. In nucleotides, the CDR3 is TGTGCCAGCAGTCAGGTGGGGGGAACCTATGGCTACACCTTC. Translated: CASSQVGGTYGYTF.

The chain is built from TRBV25-1 and TRBJ2-7, with 7 bases matching TRBD1. Germline trimming cut 5 bases from V and 2 bases from J; bases unmatched to any gene: 6. This CDR3 has 14 residues. Germline CDR1 reads MGHDK; CDR2 reads SYGVNS. CDR3 residues: CASSQPGTAYEQYF. In nucleotides, the CDR3 is TGTGCCAGCAGTCAACCCGGGACAGCCTACGAGCAGTACTTC.

In its sample, this clone was seen once. The chain is built from TRBV9 and TRBJ2-6, with 9 nucleotides matching TRBD1. This CDR3 comprises 15 residues. Germline CDR1 SGDLS, CDR2 YYNGEE. V lost 7 bases, J lost 3 bases, and 5 bases stayed unmatched. The CDR3 nucleotides are TGTGCCAGCCAACAGGGGGCTTATGGGGCCAACGTCCTGACTTTC. This sequence encodes CASQQGAYGANVLTF.

The chain recombines TRBV6-5 with TRBJ2-7; TRBD1 might be the D (6 bases). CDR3 length: 14 amino acids. CDR1 is MNHEY, CDR2 SVGAGI, per germline. The V end lost 6 bases, the J end lost 2 bases, and 14 bases lay between the germline ends. The CDR3 DNA is TGTGCCAGCAGAACCCGGACAGTCCCCTACGAGCAGTACTTC. Protein: CASRTRTVPYEQYF.

The chain employs TRBV11-2 and TRBJ2-4; TRBD1 agrees at 7 bases. The CDR3 has 14 amino acids. Germline V CDR1 and CDR2: SGHAT, FQNNGV. V was pared by 5 bases and J by 7 bases, with 8 bases of the junction left unmatched. CDR3 sequence (DNA): TGTGCCAGCAGCCAAAGACAGGGAGAGAACATTCAGTACTTC. It yields the protein CASSQRQGENIQYF. The full variable domain, with the rest looked up from reference TRBV11-2 and TRBJ2-4, is EAGVAQSPRYKIIEKRQSVAFWCNPISGHATLYWYQQILGQGPKLLIQFQNNGVVDDSQLPKDRFSAERLKGVDSTLKIQPAKLEDSAVYLCASSQRQGENIQYFGAGTRLSVL.

The chain recombines TRBV28 with TRBJ2-2; D gene ambiguous. The V gene lost 6 bases and the J gene lost 4 bases, with 9 bases spanning the gap. The CDR3 extends over 13 amino acids. Germline V gene lookup returns CDR1 MDHEN and CDR2 SYDVKM. CDR3 bases: TGTGCCAGCAGCCCATACAGCACCGGGGAGCTGTTTTTT. As protein: CASSPYSTGELFF.

J is TRBJ2-2 and V is TRBV28, with D possibly being TRBD1 (6 bases). V lost 7 bases to trimming and J lost 5 bases, with 20 bases between them. The germline gives CDR1 MDHEN, CDR2 SYDVKM. This CDR3 has 16 residues. The CDR3 region is CASTPPIGQLTGELFF. In DNA, the CDR3 is TGTGCCAGCACCCCCCCGATAGGACAGTTAACCGGGGAGCTGTTTTTT. Looking up the rest from reference TRBV28 and TRBJ2-2 gives the full variable domain: DVKVTQSSRYLVKRTGEKVFLECVQDMDHENMFWYRQDPGLGLRLIYFSYDVKMKEKGDIPEGYSVSREKKERFSLILESASTNQTSMYLCASTPPIGQLTGELFFGEGSRLTVL.

The rearrangement links TRBV18 to TRBJ1-3, with 12 positions matching TRBD1. Germline lookup yields CDR1 KGHSH and CDR2 LQKENI. There are 16 residues in the CDR3. V was pared by 6 bases and J by 2 bases, with 5 bases of the junction left unmatched. CDR3 residues: CASSRDRGLTGNTIYF. CDR3 coding DNA: TGTGCCAGCTCTCGGGACAGGGGGCTCACTGGAAACACCATATATTTT.

The V and J genes are TRBV5-1 and TRBJ1-1; 7 positions agree with TRBD1. Germline values: CDR1 SGHRS, CDR2 YFSETQ. V dropped 3 bases and J dropped 5; count of bases not matched to a gene: 10. CDR3 length: 15 amino acids. CDR3 region: CASSYNRGLATEAFF. CDR3 coding DNA: TGCGCCAGCAGCTATAACAGGGGCTTGGCGACTGAAGCTTTCTTT.

This clone was detected once. This chain uses TRBV10-1 with TRBJ2-3, with TRBD1 matching over 7 bases. V shed 6 bases and J 2 bases; nucleotides not matched to a gene: 5. CDR1 and CDR2 (germline): WNHNN, SYGVQD (reference sequence). This CDR3 region has 14 residues. The CDR3 DNA follows: TGCGCCAGCAGACAGGGGCCTGTCACAGATACGCAGTATTTT. Translation: CASRQGPVTDTQYF.

The rearrangement links TRBV10-3 to TRBJ2-7; 9 nucleotides agree with TRBD2. V lost 7 bases, J lost 4 bases, and 5 bases stayed unmatched. This CDR3 is built from 13 residues. Germline assignment: CDR1 ENHRY and CDR2 SYGVKD. CDR3 amino acids: CAITSGLAYEQYF. The CDR3 DNA is TGTGCCATCACTTCGGGACTAGCTTACGAGCAGTACTTC.